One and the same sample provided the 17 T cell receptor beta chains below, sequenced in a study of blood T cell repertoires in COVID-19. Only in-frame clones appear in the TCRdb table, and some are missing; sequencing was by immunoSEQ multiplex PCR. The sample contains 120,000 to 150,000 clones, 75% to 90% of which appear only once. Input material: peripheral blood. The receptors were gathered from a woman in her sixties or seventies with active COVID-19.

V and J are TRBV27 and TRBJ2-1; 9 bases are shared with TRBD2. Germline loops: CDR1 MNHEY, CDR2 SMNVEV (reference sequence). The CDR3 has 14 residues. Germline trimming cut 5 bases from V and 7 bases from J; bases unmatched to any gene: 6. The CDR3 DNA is TGTGCCAGCAGTCGGGGACTAGCAGCGAATGAGCAGTTCTTC. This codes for CASSRGLAANEQFF.

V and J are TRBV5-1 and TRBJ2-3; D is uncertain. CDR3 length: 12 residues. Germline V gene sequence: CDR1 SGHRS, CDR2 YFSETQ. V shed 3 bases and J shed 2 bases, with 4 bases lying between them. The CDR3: CASSSSTDTQYF. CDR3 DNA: TGCGCCAGCAGCTCGTCCACAGATACGCAGTATTTT.

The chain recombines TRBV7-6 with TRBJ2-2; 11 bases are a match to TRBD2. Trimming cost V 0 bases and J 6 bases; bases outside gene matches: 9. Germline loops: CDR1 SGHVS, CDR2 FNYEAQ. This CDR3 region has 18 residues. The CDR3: CASSLAGLAGRASGELFF. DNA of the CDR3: TGTGCCAGCAGCTTAGCAGGACTAGCGGGTCGGGCGTCCGGGGAGCTGTTTTTT.

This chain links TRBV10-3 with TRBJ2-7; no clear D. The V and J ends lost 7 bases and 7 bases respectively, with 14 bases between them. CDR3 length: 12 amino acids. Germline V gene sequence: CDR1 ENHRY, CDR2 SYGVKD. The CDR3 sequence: CAIKDTSPEQYF. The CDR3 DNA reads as TGTGCCATCAAAGACACCTCCCCAGAGCAGTACTTC.

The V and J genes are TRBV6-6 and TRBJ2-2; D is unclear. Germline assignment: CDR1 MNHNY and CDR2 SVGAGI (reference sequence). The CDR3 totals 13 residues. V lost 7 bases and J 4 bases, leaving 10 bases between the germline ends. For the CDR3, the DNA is TGTGCCAGCACGCTGCCGGGCACCGGGGAGCTGTTTTTT. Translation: CASTLPGTGELFF.

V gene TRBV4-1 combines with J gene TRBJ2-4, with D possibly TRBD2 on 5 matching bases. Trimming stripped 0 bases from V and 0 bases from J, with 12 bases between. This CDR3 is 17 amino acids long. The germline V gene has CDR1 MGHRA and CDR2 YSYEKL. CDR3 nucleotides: TGCGCCAGCAGCCAAGAGAACAGCGGTCAAGCCAAAAACATTCAGTACTTC. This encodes CASSQENSGQAKNIQYF.

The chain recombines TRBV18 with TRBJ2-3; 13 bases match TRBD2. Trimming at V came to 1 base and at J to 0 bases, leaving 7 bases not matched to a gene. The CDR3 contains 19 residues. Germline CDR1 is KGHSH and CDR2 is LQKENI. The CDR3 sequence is CASSPLGLAGLSSTDTQYF. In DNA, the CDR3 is TGTGCCAGCTCACCACTGGGACTAGCGGGATTATCTAGCACAGATACGCAGTATTTT.

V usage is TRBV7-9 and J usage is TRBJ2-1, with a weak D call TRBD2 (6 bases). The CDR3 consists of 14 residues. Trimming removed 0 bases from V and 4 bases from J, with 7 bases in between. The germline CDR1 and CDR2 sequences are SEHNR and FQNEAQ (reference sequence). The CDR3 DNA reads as TGTGCCAGCAGCTTAGCGGGGAGGTACAATGAGCAGTTCTTC. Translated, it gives CASSLAGRYNEQFF.

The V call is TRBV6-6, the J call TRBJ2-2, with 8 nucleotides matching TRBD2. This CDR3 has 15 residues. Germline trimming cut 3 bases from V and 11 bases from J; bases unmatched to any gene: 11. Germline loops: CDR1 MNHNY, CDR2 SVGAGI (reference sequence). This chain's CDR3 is CASSYGLAVQVELFF. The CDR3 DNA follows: TGTGCCAGCAGTTATGGACTAGCCGTCCAGGTTGAGCTGTTTTTT.

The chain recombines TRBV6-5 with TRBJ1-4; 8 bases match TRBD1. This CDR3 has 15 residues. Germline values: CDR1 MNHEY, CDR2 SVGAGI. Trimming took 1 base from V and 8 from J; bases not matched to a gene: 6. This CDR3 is CASSYWTGPREKLFF. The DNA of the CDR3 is TGTGCCAGCAGTTACTGGACAGGGCCGAGAGAAAAACTGTTTTTT.

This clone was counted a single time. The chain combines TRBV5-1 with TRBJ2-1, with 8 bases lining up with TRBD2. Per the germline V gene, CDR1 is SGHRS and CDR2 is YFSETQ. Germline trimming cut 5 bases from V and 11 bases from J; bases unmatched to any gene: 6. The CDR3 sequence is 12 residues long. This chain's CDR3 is CASSSLADKQFF. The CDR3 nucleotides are TGCGCCAGCAGTTCACTAGCGGATAAGCAGTTCTTC.

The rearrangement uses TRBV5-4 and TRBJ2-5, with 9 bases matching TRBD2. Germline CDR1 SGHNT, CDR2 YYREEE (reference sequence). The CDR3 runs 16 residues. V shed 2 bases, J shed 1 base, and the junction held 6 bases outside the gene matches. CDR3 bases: TGTGCCAGCAGCTTCGGGCTAGCGGGGACCCAAGAGACCCAGTACTTC. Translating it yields CASSFGLAGTQETQYF.

The CDR3 DNA reads TGTGCCAGCAGGGCCCCGCCATCCGGGGCCAACGTCCTGACTTTC. Translation gives CASRAPPSGANVLTF. The V call is TRBV28, the J call TRBJ2-6; D not resolved. V shed 6 bases and J shed 4 bases, with 13 bases lying between them. Looked up from germline, CDR1 is MDHEN and CDR2 is SYDVKM. The CDR3 loop spans 15 amino acids.

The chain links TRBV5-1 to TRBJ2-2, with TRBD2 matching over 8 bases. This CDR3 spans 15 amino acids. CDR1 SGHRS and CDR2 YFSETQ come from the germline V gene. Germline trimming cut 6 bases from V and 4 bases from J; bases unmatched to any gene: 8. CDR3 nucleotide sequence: TGCGCCAGCAACGACCTAGCGGGCAGCACCGGGGAGCTGTTTTTT. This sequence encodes CASNDLAGSTGELFF.

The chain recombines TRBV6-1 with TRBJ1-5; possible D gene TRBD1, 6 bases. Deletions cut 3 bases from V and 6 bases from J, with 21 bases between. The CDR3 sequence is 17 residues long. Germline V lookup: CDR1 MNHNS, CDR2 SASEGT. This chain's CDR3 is CASSESRVGARIQPQHF. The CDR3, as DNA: TGTGCCAGCAGTGAGTCCAGGGTGGGGGCCCGGATTCAGCCCCAGCATTTT.

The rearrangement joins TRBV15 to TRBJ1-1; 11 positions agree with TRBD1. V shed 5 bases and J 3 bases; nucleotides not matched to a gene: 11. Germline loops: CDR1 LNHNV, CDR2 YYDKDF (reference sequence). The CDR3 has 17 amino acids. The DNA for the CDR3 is TGTGCCACCAGCGGTTCCGGGACAGGGGGTCGAGACACTGAAGCTTTCTTT. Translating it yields CATSGSGTGGRDTEAFF.

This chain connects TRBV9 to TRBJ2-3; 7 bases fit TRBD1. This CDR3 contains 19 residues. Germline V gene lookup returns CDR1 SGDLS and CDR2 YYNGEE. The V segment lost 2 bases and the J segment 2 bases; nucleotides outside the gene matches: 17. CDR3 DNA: TGTGCCAGCAGCGTTAACGGGACAGACTTATGGCCCAACACAGATACGCAGTATTTT. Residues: CASSVNGTDLWPNTDTQYF.